This T cell receptor beta chain was obtained from a study of CD8+ T cells in alopecia areata. This CDR3 contains 14 residues. Losses at the gene ends were 5 bases for V and 2 bases for J; bases not matched to a gene: 1. In germline, CDR1 is SGHTA, CDR2 FQGTGA. Sequencing used cDNA as its template, made by extracting RNA and reverse transcribing it. The assay was immunoSEQ multiplex PCR, and TCRdb's table has in-frame clones only and misses some. The data contain 150,000 to 200,000 clones, 55% to 75% of them singletons. Treatment described: oral pan-JAK inhibitor, 5-10 mg twice daily. Material: CD4+ T cells sorted from blood, obtained at week 4, from a patient treated with tofacitinib. The receptor comes from a human donor with alopecia areata. The rearrangement uses TRBV7-3 and TRBJ2-5; TRBD2 aligns across 11 bases. CDR3 in DNA: TGTGCCAGCAGCCTAGCGGGGGGACAAGAGACCCAGTACTTC. Protein product: CASSLAGGQETQYF.